These 31 T cell receptor beta chains share one sample of origin, sequenced in a study of blood T cell repertoires in COVID-19. Here immunoSEQ multiplex PCR was the method, and the copy in TCRdb shows in-frame clones only, minus some. Of roughly 45,000 clones listed, approximately 87% are singletons. The material sequenced was peripheral blood. Source of these receptors: a human donor in a cohort sampled during active COVID-19.

The V and J genes are TRBV25-1 and TRBJ1-6; D is uncertain. Germline CDR1 is MGHDK and CDR2 is SYGVNS. V was clipped by 4 bases and J by 6 bases, with 13 bases between them. This CDR3 has 15 residues. The CDR3 is CASSVPGAPNSPLHF. In DNA form, the CDR3 reads TGTGCCAGCAGTGTTCCGGGAGCTCCTAATTCACCCCTCCACTTT.

This clone was seen a few times. The V call is TRBV5-1, the J call TRBJ1-2; perhaps TRBD1 as D (5 bases). Per germline, CDR1 SGHRS and CDR2 YFSETQ. This CDR3 has 12 residues. The V gene lost 3 bases and the J gene lost 8 bases, with 11 bases spanning the gap. The chain's CDR3 is CASSSAGWGYTF. The CDR3 DNA is TGCGCCAGCAGCTCCGCAGGGTGGGGCTACACCTTC.

Here the CDR3 DNA reads TGTGCCAGCAGCTTGGATGAATACAGGGGGTGGTCCATTCAGTACTTC. It is translated as CASSLDEYRGWSIQYF. This chain joins TRBV5-8 and TRBJ2-4, with 8 bases aligning to TRBD1. V lost 0 bases, J lost 9 bases, and 11 bases stayed unmatched. CDR3 size: 16 residues. The germline V gene encodes CDR1 SGHTS and CDR2 YDEGEE.

This chain uses TRBV18 with TRBJ2-7, with TRBD1 as a possible D gene (6 bases). Germline V gene data show CDR1 as KGHSH and CDR2 as LQKENI. Trimming cost V 6 bases and J 1 base, with 16 bases left between them. The CDR3 is made up of 15 amino acids. CDR3 protein: CASSNPTGRSYEQYF. The CDR3 region has the DNA TGTGCCAGCTCCAACCCGACAGGTAGATCCTACGAGCAGTACTTC.

The V call is TRBV7-2, the J call TRBJ1-2, with D unclear. This CDR3 is 13 amino acids long. V lost 2 bases and J 12 bases, leaving 16 bases between the germline ends. Looked up from germline, CDR1 is SGHTA and CDR2 is FQGNSA. Here the CDR3 reads CASSLQSSFYDTF. The CDR3 DNA reads as TGTGCCAGCAGCTTACAAAGCTCTTTCTATGACACCTTC.

The chain is built from TRBV5-6 and TRBJ2-7; TRBD1 matches at 8 bases. CDR1 and CDR2 from the germline V gene are SGHDT and YYEEEE. J gave up 13 bases and V 4 bases, and 16 bases lay outside the gene matches. The CDR3 is 14 amino acids. In DNA form, the CDR3 reads TGTGCCAGCAGCCTACCTGGGACAGGCGTCCCCTTATACTTC. Protein product: CASSLPGTGVPLYF.

This clone was recorded once. The V gene is TRBV5-1, the J gene TRBJ1-1; a weak D match, TRBD1 (5 bases). Germline V lookup: CDR1 SGHRS, CDR2 YFSETQ. The length of the CDR3 is 13 residues. V was cut by 2 bases and J by 2 bases, with 7 bases left in between. In DNA form, the CDR3 reads TGCGCCAGCAGCTTAAGGGGAAACACTGAAGCTTTCTTT. This codes for CASSLRGNTEAFF.

The chain recombines TRBV7-9 with TRBJ2-1; perhaps TRBD1 as D (6 bases). The CDR3 loop spans 16 amino acids. CDR1 and CDR2 (germline): SEHNR, FQNEAQ (reference sequence). V shed 8 bases and J shed 7 bases, with 24 bases lying between them. The chain's CDR3 is CASGRQAPSMGNEQFF. The CDR3 DNA sequence: TGTGCCAGCGGAAGACAGGCACCATCTATGGGGAATGAGCAGTTCTTC.

The chain joins TRBV24-1 to TRBJ2-1; 7 nucleotides agree with TRBD1. The CDR3 runs to 15 residues. Per germline, CDR1 KGHDR and CDR2 SFDVKD. The junction had 6 bases not matched to a gene; V was cut back by 4 bases and J by 4 bases. The CDR3 protein is CATSDRDRIYNEQFF. The CDR3 region has the DNA TGTGCCACCAGTGACAGGGACAGAATTTACAATGAGCAGTTCTTC.

The V gene is TRBV4-2, the J gene TRBJ2-3; 8 bases fit TRBD2. The ends lost 1 base at V and 0 bases at J; junction bases unmatched: 3. Per germline, CDR1 LGHNA and CDR2 YNFKEQ. The CDR3 loop spans 16 amino acids. CDR3 sequence reads: CASSQVAGGSTDTQYF. The CDR3 nucleotides read TGTGCCAGCAGCCAAGTCGCGGGGGGAAGCACAGATACGCAGTATTTT.

V usage is TRBV6-5 and J usage is TRBJ1-2, with D possibly being TRBD1 (5 bases). The CDR3 totals 16 residues. The germline V and J ends were trimmed by 2 bases and 9 bases, with 22 bases remaining between them. Germline V gives CDR1 MNHEY, CDR2 SVGAGI. The DNA of the CDR3 is TGTGCCAGCAGTTACGGGGGACCGGGACTCCCTATGAGCTACACCTTC. It specifies CASSYGGPGLPMSYTF.

This clone turned up a few times. V usage is TRBV10-1 and J usage is TRBJ1-6; TRBD1 is a possible D gene (6 bases). Germline loops: CDR1 WNHNN, CDR2 SYGVQD (reference sequence). This CDR3 has 14 residues. V was pared by 4 bases and J by 8 bases, with 12 bases between. This CDR3 reads CASSVGGWDSPLHF. CDR3 bases: TGCGCCAGCAGTGTAGGGGGTTGGGATTCACCCCTCCACTTT.

J is TRBJ1-5 and V is TRBV4-2; the match to TRBD1 covers 7 bases. In germline, CDR1 is LGHNA, CDR2 YNFKEQ. V shed 0 bases and J 3 bases; nucleotides not matched to a gene: 5. The CDR3 has 16 residues. CDR3 sequence: CASSQERGQLNQPQHF. The CDR3 coding sequence is TGTGCCAGCAGCCAAGAGAGGGGGCAGCTCAATCAGCCCCAGCATTTT.

The chain joins TRBV7-6 to TRBJ1-2; 8 bases fit TRBD1. V shed 4 bases and J 4 bases; nucleotides not matched to a gene: 8. The germline V gene has CDR1 SGHVS and CDR2 FNYEAQ. This CDR3 is built from 15 residues. CDR3 nucleotide sequence: TGTGCCAGCAGCTCACAACCCGGACAGGGCTATGGCTACACCTTC. Translated, it gives CASSSQPGQGYGYTF.

The V call is TRBV4-3, the J call TRBJ2-1; 14 nucleotides align to TRBD2. CDR3 length: 20 residues. CDR1 and CDR2 (germline): LGHNA, YSLEER. V gave up 4 bases and J gave up 0 bases; unmatched junction bases: 11. CDR3 DNA sequence: TGCGCCAGCAGCCGCATTCTGGGACTAGCGGGAGCAAGCTCCTACAATGAGCAGTTCTTC. Translated, it gives CASSRILGLAGASSYNEQFF.

This chain connects TRBV11-2 to TRBJ2-1; 9 positions agree with TRBD2. This CDR3 is 20 amino acids long. Germline CDR1 is SGHAT and CDR2 is FQNNGV. The trim removed 0 bases at V and 3 bases at J, leaving 15 bases unmatched. In DNA, the CDR3 is TGTGCCAGCAGCTTAGATCTGGGCGGGGGGGCCCTTAGTTTCTACAATGAGCAGTTCTTC. This encodes CASSLDLGGGALSFYNEQFF.

This clone has a single count. The chain employs TRBV2 and TRBJ1-5; tentatively, D is TRBD1 (5 bases). The CDR3 contains 12 residues. V lost 8 bases and J lost 6, with 11 bases in between. From germline, CDR1 is SNHLY and CDR2 FYNNEI. CDR3 amino acids: CASDPGLQPQHF. CDR3 DNA: TGTGCCAGCGATCCAGGGCTTCAGCCCCAGCATTTT.

CDR3 loop: CASSIRTGGNQPQHF. The DNA of the CDR3 is TGTGCCAGTAGTATCCGGACAGGGGGCAATCAGCCCCAGCATTTT. V gene TRBV19 combines with J gene TRBJ1-5; 9 nucleotides align to TRBD1. The CDR3 has 15 amino acids. Looked up from germline, CDR1 is LNHDA and CDR2 is SQIVND (reference sequence). V gave up 3 bases and J gave up 2 bases; unmatched junction bases: 2.

The chain uses TRBV15 and TRBJ1-2; the D gene is possibly TRBD1 (5 bases). Germline V gene data show CDR1 as LNHNV and CDR2 as YYDKDF (reference sequence). The CDR3 covers 15 residues. The V gene lost 0 bases and the J gene lost 8 bases, with 16 bases spanning the gap. The CDR3 region is CATSRDLAGPGGYTF. The CDR3 coding sequence is TGTGCCACCAGCAGAGATTTGGCGGGGCCAGGGGGCTACACCTTC.

The V and J genes are TRBV11-3 and TRBJ1-2; D uncertain. Germline lookup yields CDR1 SGHNT and CDR2 YENEEA. V lost 1 base, J lost 5 bases, and 5 bases lay in between. This CDR3 is 12 amino acids long. The CDR3 bases are TGTGCCAGCAGCTTAGGCGAATATGGCTACACCTTC. It codes for CASSLGEYGYTF.

This chain links TRBV6-5 with TRBJ2-3; D remains ambiguous. The V and J ends lost 7 bases and 4 bases respectively, with 12 bases between them. Germline CDR1 MNHEY, CDR2 SVGAGI. The CDR3 consists of 13 residues. CDR3 DNA: TGTGCCAGCACAGACGCGGCCCCAGATACGCAGTATTTT. Translated, it gives CASTDAAPDTQYF.

This chain uses TRBV6-2 or TRBV6-3 with TRBJ2-5, with TRBD1 identical over 9 bases. This CDR3 contains 16 residues. The germline V gene encodes CDR1 MNHEY and CDR2 SVGEGT. Losses at the gene ends were 3 bases for V and 5 bases for J; bases not matched to a gene: 10. CDR3 coding DNA: TGTGCCAGCAGTTATGGGACCGGGACAGGGAGGGAGACCCAGTACTTC. Its protein is CASSYGTGTGRETQYF.

The J gene is TRBJ1-5, the V gene TRBV27; D ambiguous. Trimming took off 6 bases at V and 7 bases at J, with 16 bases between the two ends. In germline, CDR1 is MNHEY, CDR2 SMNVEV (reference sequence). The CDR3 covers 14 residues. The CDR3 spells CASSPEWAWQPQHF. DNA of the CDR3: TGTGCCAGCAGCCCTGAGTGGGCTTGGCAGCCCCAGCATTTT.

This clone came up once. The CDR3 loop reads CASSSGTGVTGNTIYF. The CDR3 DNA follows: TGTGCCAGCAGTTCCGGGACAGGGGTTACTGGAAACACCATATATTTT. The chain employs TRBV28 and TRBJ1-3; 10 nucleotides line up with TRBD1. Germline-derived CDR1 and CDR2 are MDHEN and SYDVKM. Losses at the gene ends were 4 bases for V and 2 bases for J; bases not matched to a gene: 5. The CDR3 is made up of 16 amino acids.

This rearrangement joins TRBV30 to TRBJ1-6; D not resolved. V was clipped by 5 bases and J by 5 bases, with 16 bases between them. This CDR3 has 15 amino acids. Germline values: CDR1 GTSNPN, CDR2 SVGIG (reference sequence). CDR3 loop: CAWVGTLGDNSPLHF. The CDR3 DNA follows: TGTGCCTGGGTGGGCACCCTGGGAGATAATTCACCCCTCCACTTT.

The V gene is TRBV11-2, the J gene TRBJ1-2, with 8 bases fitting TRBD1. The CDR3 loop spans 15 amino acids. V was clipped by 2 bases and J by 7 bases; unmatched bases: 9. Per germline, CDR1 SGHAT and CDR2 FQNNGV. The CDR3 DNA reads TGTGCCAGCAGCTTAAGTCCAGGGGGCTGGCGTGGCTACACCTTC. Protein: CASSLSPGGWRGYTF.

The chain links TRBV24-1 to TRBJ2-5; perhaps TRBD1 as D (6 bases). The CDR3 contains 15 residues. Germline loops: CDR1 KGHDR, CDR2 SFDVKD. V was clipped by 0 bases and J by 0 bases, with 7 bases between them. The CDR3 nucleotides read TGTGCCACCAGTGATTTGCAGGGGTACCAAGAGACCCAGTACTTC. Its protein product is CATSDLQGYQETQYF.

This chain uses TRBV3-1 (or the pseudogene TRBV3-2) with TRBJ2-7; 11 bases fit TRBD1. CDR1 and CDR2 from the germline V gene are LGHDT and YNNKEL (reference sequence). V trimming: 2 bases; J trimming: 2 bases; junction bases outside the gene matches: 8. This CDR3 has 17 amino acids. CDR3 amino acids: CASSQMPSGQGAYEQYF. The CDR3 bases are TGTGCCAGCAGCCAAATGCCGTCGGGACAGGGGGCCTACGAGCAGTACTTC.

The rearrangement links TRBV18 to TRBJ2-5; D unclear. Germline CDR1 KGHSH, CDR2 LQKENI. The CDR3 spans 14 residues. V lost 0 bases and J lost 4, with 9 bases in between. CDR3 region: CASSPPVELETQYF. The CDR3, as DNA: TGTGCCAGCTCACCACCGGTAGAACTAGAGACCCAGTACTTC. Full variable domain (outside the CDR3, taken from reference TRBV18 and TRBJ2-5): NAGVMQNPRHLVRRRGQEARLRCSPMKGHSHVYWYRQLPEEGLKFMVYLQKENIIDESGMPKERFSAEFPKEGPSILRIQQVVRGDSAAYFCASSPPVELETQYFGPGTRLLVL.

The chain has TRBV7-2 and TRBJ1-6; 10 bases are shared with TRBD1. The CDR3 length is 19 residues. Germline V CDR1 and CDR2: SGHTA, FQGNSA. V was clipped by 5 bases and J by 3 bases; unmatched bases: 13. CDR3: CASSPKVGTGVLYNSPLHF. The CDR3 DNA reads TGTGCCAGCAGCCCCAAGGTCGGGACAGGGGTCCTCTATAATTCACCCCTCCACTTT. The whole variable domain, remainder taken from reference TRBV7-2 and TRBJ1-6, is GAGVSQSPSNKVTEKGKDVELRCDPISGHTALYWYRQSLGQGLEFLIYFQGNSAPDKSGLPSDRFSAERTGGSVSTLTIQRTQQEDSAVYLCASSPKVGTGVLYNSPLHFGNGTRLTVT.

This clone was seen just once. The rearrangement uses TRBV27 and TRBJ2-1; 10 nucleotides line up with TRBD1. The CDR3 is made up of 15 amino acids. V lost 7 bases and J lost 5; bases outside the gene matches: 8. CDR1 MNHEY and CDR2 SMNVEV come from the germline V gene (reference sequence). CDR3 DNA sequence: TGTGCCAGCACCGGCGACAGGGGGCCTAACAATGAGCAGTTCTTC. Translated, it gives CASTGDRGPNNEQFF.